This TCR beta chain was documented in a study of PD-1 blockade in classical Hodgkin lymphoma. Study-wide results and limits: Complete responders entered with baseline diversity on par with newly diagnosed patients, the results showed. Healthy donors were reported to have higher baseline TCR diversity than newly diagnosed patients. Patients who initiated nivolumab within 1 year of ASCT were excluded. It was CD4+ TCR diversity, not CD8+, that rose significantly by C4D1.

Brentuximab vedotin exposure varied among the patients, all of whom had relapsed after autologous stem cell transplantation. Clones were read by immunoSEQ multiplex PCR, and TCRdb kept only the in-frame ones, dropping some. This table has approximately 84,000 clones, about nine tenths appearing once. Germline V gene sequence: CDR1 SQVTM, CDR2 ANQGSEA. Deletions cut 2 bases from V and 8 bases from J, with 15 bases between. The CDR3 covers 14 residues. About this clone: Antigen specificity is unknown.

The clonotype comes from a human donor with classical Hodgkin lymphoma. V usage is TRBV29-1 and J usage is TRBJ1-4, with TRBD1 as a possible D gene (5 bases). The sample here was peripheral blood mononuclear cells (PBMCs), taken at baseline. The chain's CDR3 is CSVESQLTEEKLFF. In nucleotides, the CDR3 is TGCAGCGTTGAAAGTCAGCTGACAGAAGAAAAACTGTTTTTT. The whole variable domain, filled in from reference TRBV29-1 and TRBJ1-4, reads SAVISQKPSRDICQRGTSLTIQCQVDSQVTMMFWYRQQPGQSLTLIATANQGSEATYESGFVIDKFPISRPNLTFSTLTVSNMSPEDSSIYLCSVESQLTEEKLFFGSGTQLSVL.